The rows below give T cell receptor beta chains drawn from one sample of a study of monozygotic twins with cystic fibrosis. Measured with immunoSEQ multiplex PCR; TCRdb has only the in-frame clones, and not every one. The sample consists of about 36,000 clones, 85% to 95% of them appearing once. Sequenced input: blood. The receptor source for this set is a boy between 2 and 10 years old with cystic fibrosis. CDR3s include the opening cysteine and the closing phenylalanine or tryptophan. The D gene is left open where the match is weak. For some rows the clone size is stated as once, few or many, or as a class when expanded; others skip it.

>TRBJ1-2|-|-|TRBV6-1
CASSGPTSVGGYTF
TGTGCCAGCAGTGGACCGACATCCGTCGGTGGCTACACCTTC
>TRBJ1-6|-|-|TRBV5-1
CASSLGGDNSPLHF
TGCGCCAGCAGCTTGGGAGGGGACAATTCACCCCTCCACTTT
>TRBJ2-3|-|-|TRBV15
CATRLRAVNTDTQYF
TGTGCCACCAGGTTACGGGCAGTGAACACAGATACGCAGTATTTT
>TRBJ2-7|-|-|TRBV6-5
CASSYHRVGEQYF
TGTGCCAGCAGTTACCACAGGGTAGGCGAGCAGTACTTC
>TRBJ1-6|once|-|TRBV6-1
CASSERMTQGTLHF
TGTGCCAGCAGTGAACGGATGACACAAGGCACCCTCCACTTT
>TRBJ2-5|-|-|TRBV6-5
CASSPMSSARETQYF
TGTGCCAGCAGCCCCATGAGTTCGGCTCGTGAGACCCAGTACTTC
>TRBJ2-7|few|-|TRBV18
CASSPDRFPIEQYF
TGTGCCAGCTCACCAGACAGGTTCCCTATCGAGCAGTACTTC
>TRBJ1-5|once|-|TRBV4-3
CASSQDRPGSVFNQPQHF
TGCGCCAGCAGCCAAGATCGCCCGGGCAGCGTATTCAATCAGCCCCAGCATTTT
>TRBJ2-7|-|TRBD1|TRBV7-9
CASSLAGTGTYEQYF
TGTGCCAGCAGCTTAGCCGGGACAGGAACCTACGAGCAGTACTTC
>TRBJ2-5|-|TRBD2|TRBV7-2
CASSSTSGGEEYQETQYF
TGTGCCAGCAGCTCGACTAGCGGGGGAGAAGAGTACCAAGAGACCCAGTACTTC